One and the same sample provided the 6 T cell receptor beta chains below, sequenced in a study of blood T cells in healthy people across ages. Using a J-beta primer mix together with a sample-barcoded 5' primer, a second PCR was run for roughly 6 to 12 cycles. TCRdb re-analysed the 5' RACE reads in MiXCR, keeping a single row per CDR3 protein. This table has about 400,000 distinct CDR3 sequences, 45% to 65% appearing once. The sample was blood. The receptor set was obtained from a man between 60 and 70 years old in good health.

This clonotype was seen just once. V and J are TRBV2 and TRBJ2-1, with 7 bases identical to TRBD1. J was trimmed by 10 bases and V by 3 bases; bases with no gene match: 6. Germline assignment: CDR1 SNHLY and CDR2 FYNNEI. The CDR3 has 13 residues. The CDR3, as DNA: TGTGCCAGCAGTGAGACAACAGGGGAAGAGCAGTTCTTC. Its protein product is CASSETTGEEQFF.

This clonotype has just a few counts. The CDR3 loop reads CASSLDRNRGNEQFF. As DNA, the CDR3 is TGTGCCAGCAGCTTAGATAGGAACAGGGGCAATGAGCAGTTCTTC. The chain is built from TRBV11-2 and TRBJ2-1; TRBD1 matches at 7 bases. The CDR3 is 15 residues long. The germline CDR1 and CDR2 sequences are SGHAT and FQNNGV. With V trimmed by 0 bases and J by 6 bases, 5 bases remained unmatched.

This clonotype was detected a few times. This chain links TRBV18 with TRBJ2-7; 7 bases are a match to TRBD1. With V trimmed by 6 bases and J by 0 bases, 5 bases remained unmatched. Germline V gives CDR1 KGHSH, CDR2 LQKENI. The CDR3 is 14 residues long. In nucleotides, the CDR3 is TGTGCCAGCTCCGGGGACAGCGTCTCCTACGAGCAGTACTTC. Protein product: CASSGDSVSYEQYF.

This clonotype was observed a few times. The V and J genes are TRBV6-1 and TRBJ2-4, with D uncertain. The DNA end favors TRBJ2-7, so the J call may be wrong. Germline lookup yields CDR1 MNHNS and CDR2 SASEGT. This CDR3 has 16 amino acids. CDR3 region: CASSERMYRILYEQYF. The CDR3, as DNA: TGTGCCAGCAGTGAAAGAATGTACAGAATCCTCTACGAGCAGTACTTC.

This clonotype was recorded a few times. In DNA, the CDR3 is TGTGCCAGCAGCTTAGCAGGGGTGGGCAAAAACATTCAGTACTTC. Translation gives CASSLAGVGKNIQYF. The chain links TRBV7-2 to TRBJ2-4; D possibly corresponds to TRBD1 (5 bases). The V end was cut by 0 bases, the J end by 3 bases, with 9 bases between. The CDR3 is 15 residues long. Germline CDR1 is SGHTA and CDR2 is FQGNSA.

With respect to this clonotype: At one end the junction does not follow the germline gene, possibly because of a read error. V is TRBV25-1 and J is TRBJ2-1; TRBD1 matches 8 bases. CDR3 length: 14 amino acids. Germline CDR1 reads MGHDK; CDR2 reads SYGVNS. In nucleotides, the CDR3 is TGTGCCAACAGTGCGCGGACAGGGCGCAATGAGCAGTTCTTC. It yields the protein CANSARTGRNEQFF.